There are a few counts of the clone carrying this T cell receptor (beta chain). All donors comprised healthy Caucasians. The CDR3 length is 14 residues. Germline V gene lookup returns CDR1 DFQATT and CDR2 SNEGSKA (reference sequence). Trimming stripped 0 bases from V and 2 bases from J, with 11 bases between. This sample is drawn from a study of identical twins. Template switching introduced a universal primer site, and the cDNA bore unique molecular identifiers. TCRdb re-analysed the 5' RACE reads in MiXCR, keeping a single row per CDR3 protein. In the table there are 310,000 or so distinct CDR3 sequences, just under 9.5% of which are singletons. These same data were also listed under a study on yellow fever vaccine responses in identical twins. This second study says: Twin vaccine T cell responses reportedly seemed partly convergent, partly personalized.

The sequencing input was CD8+ T cells sorted from blood. This sequence joins TRBV20-1 and TRBJ2-7; D remains ambiguous. The clonotype comes from a woman aged 18-29 years in good health. The DNA of the CDR3 is TGCAGTGCTAGAGAGTTACAGTCGGCCTACGAGCAGTACTTC. Amino acids: CSARELQSAYEQYF.